This T cell receptor (beta chain) emerged from a study of HIV-infected patients and healthy controls. Alpha and beta constant-region primers primed reverse transcription of about 500 ng RNA. Using multiplexing indices, alpha and beta chain libraries were generated apart by chain-specific third strand synthesis. TCRdb re-called the 5' RACE reads through MiXCR, storing one row per CDR3 protein. The sample has under 6,000 distinct CDR3 sequences; 7.5% to 10% are singletons. Germline CDR1 is SGHTA and CDR2 is FQGNSA. This CDR3 comprises 14 residues. V was pared by 6 bases and J by 2 bases, with 5 bases of the junction left unmatched. This clonotype is judged medium-sized (0.01 to 0.1%). Antiretroviral therapy had run roughly three months, about 14 weeks, before follow-up blood collection. The repertoire came from unfractionated whole blood and reflected all unsorted peripheral T cells.

The sample was blood, taken during antiretroviral therapy. This TCR derives from an adult with HIV infection. V usage is TRBV7-2 and J usage is TRBJ2-3, with TRBD2 identical over 7 bases. This CDR3 reads CASRPAGNTDTQYF. In DNA, the CDR3 is TGTGCCAGCAGACCAGCGGGAAACACAGATACGCAGTATTTT.